This record covers a single T cell receptor beta chain. The sample belongs to a study of shared clonotypes between healthy human individuals. Genomic DNA of each subset was evenly split across several immunoSEQ plates. Sequencing used immunoSEQ multiplex PCR; TCRdb keeps in-frame clones, though not all of them. The table has about 1.1 million clones, approximately 78% seen once. The sequence derives from a man between 18 and 29 years old in good health. Some clones in this sample may be carry-over from other donors' samples. Material for sequencing was memory CD4+ T cells from PBMCs. Sample subset: CD45RA-negative fraction.

In DNA form, the CDR3 reads TGTGCCAGCAGTGCTTTTCCATGGACAGGGGGAAATTCACCCCTCCACTTT. It translates to CASSAFPWTGGNSPLHF. The J gene is TRBJ1-6, the V gene TRBV6-1; TRBD1 matches at 10 bases. Germline assignment: CDR1 MNHNS and CDR2 SASEGT. The CDR3 loop spans 17 amino acids. V dropped 4 bases and J dropped 7; count of bases not matched to a gene: 10.